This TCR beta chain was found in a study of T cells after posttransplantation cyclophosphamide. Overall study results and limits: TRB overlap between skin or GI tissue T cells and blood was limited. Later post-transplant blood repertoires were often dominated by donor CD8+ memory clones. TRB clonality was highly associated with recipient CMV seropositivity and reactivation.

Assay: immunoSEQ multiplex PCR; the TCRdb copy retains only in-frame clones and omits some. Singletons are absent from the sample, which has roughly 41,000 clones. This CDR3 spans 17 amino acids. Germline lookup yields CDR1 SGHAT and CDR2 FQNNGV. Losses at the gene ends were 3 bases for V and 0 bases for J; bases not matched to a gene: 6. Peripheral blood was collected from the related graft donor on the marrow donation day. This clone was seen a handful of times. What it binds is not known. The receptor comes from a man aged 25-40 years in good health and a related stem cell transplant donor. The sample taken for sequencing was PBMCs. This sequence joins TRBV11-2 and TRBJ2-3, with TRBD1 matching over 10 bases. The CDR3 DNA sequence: TGTGCCAGCAGCTTTTTGGGGACAGGGGCCAGCACAGATACGCAGTATTTT. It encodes CASSFLGTGASTDTQYF.